This is a list of T cell receptor beta chains from one sample in a study of patients and donors after allogeneic stem cell transplantation. TCRdb used MiXCR to reprocess the RT-PCR reads, holding one entry per CDR3 protein. The sample lists more than 150,000 distinct CDR3 sequences, around two fifths occurring once. Material: blood, either unsorted or a sorted T cell fraction (not recorded which). The receptors shown here come from a human donor who was either an allogeneic HSCT recipient or a stem cell or donor lymphocyte infusion donor (not recorded which). It is not recorded whose cells these are; they may come from a transplant donor. The CDR3 runs from the conserved cysteine through the conserved F or W.

j_call | v_call | cdr3_aa
TRBJ1-1 | TRBV7-9 | CASSLPGQPNTEAFF
TRBJ1-2 | TRBV12-3/TRBV12-4 | CASSLGTGGGYTF
TRBJ1-5 | TRBV20-1 | CSATRDSPLNNQPQHF
TRBJ2-7 | TRBV28 | CASSPNSGINYEQYF
TRBJ1-1 | TRBV4-1 | CASFSEEGITEAFF
TRBJ1-2 | TRBV5-6 | CASSVTGPYGYTF
TRBJ2-7 | TRBV20-1 | CSARPGLPSPYEQYF
TRBJ2-1 | TRBV29-1 | CSVEAGTLGSSYNEQFF
TRBJ2-7 | TRBV3-1 | CASSLRDSIYEQYF
TRBJ2-7 | TRBV6-2/TRBV6-3 | CASSYQLAGVDEQYF
TRBJ2-1 | TRBV12-3/TRBV12-4 | CASSGPGLVGEQFF
TRBJ1-4 | TRBV14 | CASSPRAPNEKLFF
TRBJ2-1 | TRBV2 | CASSKRPTSSNEQFF
TRBJ1-5 | TRBV20-1 | CSTERLSGNQPQHF
TRBJ2-1 | TRBV15 | CATSRDQGLSYNEQFF
TRBJ2-5 | TRBV6-2/TRBV6-3 | CATPDTGAGAYTQYF
TRBJ1-6 | TRBV3-1 | CASSLDTTLSYNSPLHF
TRBJ1-1 | TRBV6-2/TRBV6-3 | CASSYPPPATVEAFF
TRBJ1-3 | TRBV12-3/TRBV12-4 | CASSFASSGNTIYF
TRBJ1-2 | TRBV20-1 | CTPEEGPLYGYTF
TRBJ1-2 | TRBV25-1 | CASSWAGFYGYTF
TRBJ1-6 | TRBV20-1 | CSASSGGGEDSPLHF
TRBJ1-1 | TRBV4-2 | CASSQAGGLNTEAFF
TRBJ2-7 | TRBV5-1 | CASSSPSYEQYF
TRBJ1-5 | TRBV25-1 | CASSELYSNQPQHF
TRBJ1-3 | TRBV9 | CASSVTLRDTTGNTIYF
TRBJ2-1 | TRBV6-2/TRBV6-3 | CASLQSSYNEQFF
TRBJ1-1 | TRBV19 | CASKTGATLMNTEAFF
TRBJ2-1 | TRBV28 | CASSLWDRGLYNEQFF
TRBJ1-2 | TRBV29-1 | CSVETDDNGYTF
TRBJ2-7 | TRBV12-3/TRBV12-4 | CASSAGTSVSYEQYF
TRBJ2-7 | TRBV4-3 | CASSQDLGYQSYEQYF
TRBJ1-2 | TRBV28 | CASSSTGRSANYGYTF